The next 19 T cell receptor beta chains were all read from a single sample in a study of blood T cell repertoires in COVID-19. This table comes from immunoSEQ multiplex PCR, and its TCRdb copy is limited to in-frame clones, with some not included. This sample yields roughly 130,000 clones, of which roughly nine tenths are seen a single time; roughly 4.8% belongs to the top ten. Sequencing input: peripheral blood. Receptors originate from a man aged 55 to 70 with COVID-19, enrolled during active disease.

V and J are TRBV7-2 and TRBJ2-7; 10 nucleotides line up with TRBD1. CDR3 length equals 15 residues. CDR1 SGHTA and CDR2 FQGNSA come from the germline V gene. Germline trimming cut 0 bases from V and 4 bases from J; bases unmatched to any gene: 3. CDR3 coding DNA: TGTGCCAGCAGCTTAGCGGGACAGGGGTTGTACGAGCAGTACTTC. Protein: CASSLAGQGLYEQYF.

The V and J genes are TRBV24-1 and TRBJ1-1, with D possibly matching TRBD1 (5 bases). The length of the CDR3 is 12 residues. V shed 2 bases and J shed 5 bases, with 5 bases lying between them. CDR1 is KGHDR and CDR2 is SFDVKD in the germline V gene. Here the CDR3 reads CATSDSGTEAFF. CDR3 DNA sequence: TGTGCCACCAGTGATTCAGGGACTGAAGCTTTCTTT.

V and J are TRBV7-3 and TRBJ2-3; tentatively, D is TRBD2 (5 bases). V dropped 6 bases and J dropped 3 bases, with 10 bases sitting between them. Germline lookup yields CDR1 SGHTA and CDR2 FQGTGA. CDR3 size: 13 residues. DNA for the CDR3: TGTGCCAGCAGAAGTGGCGGGACAGATACGCAGTATTTT. This translates into CASRSGGTDTQYF.

This clone was recorded once. This CDR3 is CSVQGYNYGYTF. CDR3 coding DNA: TGCAGCGTTCAGGGTTATAACTATGGCTACACCTTC. V gene TRBV29-1 combines with J gene TRBJ1-2, with a tentative D call TRBD1 (5 bases). The CDR3 runs to 12 residues. Germline CDR1 is SQVTM and CDR2 is ANQGSEA. The V end lost 5 bases, the J end lost 1 base, and 8 bases lay between the germline ends.

The chain uses TRBV3-1 (or the pseudogene TRBV3-2) and TRBJ2-1; the match to TRBD2 covers 8 bases. The J segment lost 3 bases and the V segment lost 4 bases, leaving 8 bases of the junction unmatched. The CDR3 has 16 residues. From germline, CDR1 is LGHDT and CDR2 YNNKEL (reference sequence). CDR3 bases: TGTGCCAGCAGCCCAGGGGAGCTAGCGGGCTACAATGAGCAGTTCTTC. Translating it yields CASSPGELAGYNEQFF.

A remark on this clone: The sample has other DNA sequences that encode this CDR3 too. The J gene is TRBJ1-1, the V gene TRBV29-1; 7 bases are shared with TRBD1. The V segment lost 7 bases and the J segment 2 bases; nucleotides outside the gene matches: 4. From germline, CDR1 is SQVTM and CDR2 ANQGSEA. This CDR3 comprises 12 residues. The DNA for the CDR3 is TGCAGCGGAGGGACAGTCAACACTGAAGCTTTCTTT. Translation: CSGGTVNTEAFF.

The chain is built from TRBV6-5 and TRBJ2-1, with TRBD2 matching 7 bases. Germline CDR1 reads MNHEY; CDR2 reads SVGAGI. V lost 6 bases, J lost 14 bases, and 7 bases stayed unmatched. This CDR3 has 11 residues. The CDR3, as DNA: TGTGCCAGCAGCCCCGGACTAGGAAAGTTCTTC. It is translated as CASSPGLGKFF.

The CDR3: CASSQGGGGYTF. Here the CDR3 DNA reads TGTGCCAGCAGCCAAGGCGGGGGAGGCTACACCTTC. The chain links TRBV3-1 (or the pseudogene TRBV3-2) to TRBJ1-2, with TRBD1 as a possible D gene (5 bases). Germline V gene lookup returns CDR1 LGHDT and CDR2 YNNKEL (reference sequence). CDR3 length: 12 residues. V gave up 1 base and J gave up 8 bases, with 8 bases separating them.

The rearrangement links TRBV6-5 to TRBJ1-4; TRBD1 matches 10 bases. CDR1 and CDR2 from the germline V gene are MNHEY and SVGAGI. With V trimmed by 6 bases and J by 8 bases, 9 bases remained unmatched. The length of the CDR3 is 15 residues. The CDR3, as DNA: TGTGCCAGCAGCCACGGACAGGGGGTGCAGGAAAAACTGTTTTTT. The encoded protein is CASSHGQGVQEKLFF.

The rearrangement uses TRBV28 and TRBJ2-7, with a possible D match to TRBD1 (6 bases). The CDR3 contains 14 residues. Germline V CDR1 and CDR2: MDHEN, SYDVKM. V gave up 7 bases and J gave up 7 bases, with 20 bases separating them. CDR3 nucleotides: TGTGCCAGCAAAGGGGCAGGGGCCTGGGGGGAGCAGTACTTC. Encoded protein: CASKGAGAWGEQYF.

The chain joins TRBV7-2 to TRBJ1-1; D may be TRBD1 (5 bases). Between the trimmed V and J ends, which lost 2 bases and 4 bases, there was a span of 11 bases. Germline-derived CDR1 and CDR2 are SGHTA and FQGNSA. The CDR3 extends over 14 amino acids. For the CDR3, the DNA is TGTGCCAGCAGCTTATCCCAGGGCGGCACTGAAGCTTTCTTT. This sequence encodes CASSLSQGGTEAFF.

This clone was counted only a few times. The rearrangement joins TRBV5-5 to TRBJ2-2; 7 bases are shared with TRBD2. Germline loops: CDR1 SGHKS, CDR2 YYEKEE (reference sequence). The CDR3 is 15 residues long. V dropped 2 bases and J dropped 4; count of bases not matched to a gene: 5. The CDR3 sequence: CASSFLGRVTGELFF. The CDR3 coding sequence is TGTGCCAGCAGCTTTTTAGGGAGGGTCACCGGGGAGCTGTTTTTT.

The genes are TRBV7-9 and TRBJ1-4, with 10 bases identical to TRBD1. The CDR3 extends over 14 amino acids. V shed 5 bases and J 6 bases; nucleotides not matched to a gene: 3. Germline V gene lookup returns CDR1 SEHNR and CDR2 FQNEAQ (reference sequence). This chain's CDR3 is CASSPGTGDEKLFF. In DNA, the CDR3 is TGTGCCAGCAGCCCCGGGACAGGGGATGAAAAACTGTTTTTT.

The rearrangement joins TRBV4-2 to TRBJ2-1, with 10 bases identical to TRBD1. There are 16 residues in the CDR3. The junction had 3 bases not matched to a gene; V was cut back by 2 bases and J by 2 bases. Germline V gene lookup returns CDR1 LGHNA and CDR2 YNFKEQ. The CDR3 bases are TGTGCCAGCAGCCAACCGGACAGGGGGACCTACAATGAGCAGTTCTTC. Its translation: CASSQPDRGTYNEQFF.

This clone was counted once. The rearrangement links TRBV6-6 to TRBJ2-1, with D hard to call. Between the trimmed V and J ends, which lost 4 bases and 9 bases, there was a span of 4 bases. The germline gives CDR1 MNHNY, CDR2 SVGAGI (reference sequence). This CDR3 contains 10 residues. CDR3 residues: CASSSVEQFF. The CDR3 nucleotides read TGTGCCAGCAGTTCAGTTGAGCAGTTCTTC.

This chain links TRBV6-2 or TRBV6-3 with TRBJ1-2; D remains ambiguous. Germline CDR1 is MNHEY and CDR2 is SVGEGT. Trimming shortened V by 3 bases and J by 5 bases, and 10 bases separated the two germline ends. The CDR3 length is 13 residues. The CDR3 region is CASSYRSGYGYTF. The CDR3 coding sequence is TGTGCCAGCAGTTATCGATCGGGTTATGGCTACACCTTC.

The chain employs TRBV12-5 and TRBJ1-5; D possibly corresponds to TRBD1 (5 bases). The germline V and J ends were trimmed by 2 bases and 6 bases, with 14 bases remaining between them. The CDR3 is made up of 15 amino acids. In germline, CDR1 is LGHNT, CDR2 FRNRAP. The CDR3 coding sequence is TGTGCTAGTGGTTTGAGTACGCGGGGCCGTCAGCCCCAGCATTTT. Translating it yields CASGLSTRGRQPQHF.

The chain links TRBV6-2 or TRBV6-3 to TRBJ2-7; 8 bases align to TRBD2. This CDR3 has 15 amino acids. Germline V gene data show CDR1 as MNHEY and CDR2 as SVGEGT. The ends lost 4 bases at V and 3 bases at J; junction bases unmatched: 8. The CDR3 nucleotides read TGTGCCAGCAGTTTAGAGCGGGAGTTAAGCTACGAGCAGTACTTC. Translation: CASSLERELSYEQYF.

This rearrangement joins TRBV15 to TRBJ2-5; TRBD2 might be the D (7 bases). V was pared by 1 base and J by 5 bases, with 14 bases between. This CDR3 region has 15 residues. Germline V gene lookup returns CDR1 LNHNV and CDR2 YYDKDF (reference sequence). The CDR3 coding sequence is TGTGCCACCAGCAGAGTAGGGGGAGGGAGGGAGACCCAGTACTTC. It translates to CATSRVGGGRETQYF.